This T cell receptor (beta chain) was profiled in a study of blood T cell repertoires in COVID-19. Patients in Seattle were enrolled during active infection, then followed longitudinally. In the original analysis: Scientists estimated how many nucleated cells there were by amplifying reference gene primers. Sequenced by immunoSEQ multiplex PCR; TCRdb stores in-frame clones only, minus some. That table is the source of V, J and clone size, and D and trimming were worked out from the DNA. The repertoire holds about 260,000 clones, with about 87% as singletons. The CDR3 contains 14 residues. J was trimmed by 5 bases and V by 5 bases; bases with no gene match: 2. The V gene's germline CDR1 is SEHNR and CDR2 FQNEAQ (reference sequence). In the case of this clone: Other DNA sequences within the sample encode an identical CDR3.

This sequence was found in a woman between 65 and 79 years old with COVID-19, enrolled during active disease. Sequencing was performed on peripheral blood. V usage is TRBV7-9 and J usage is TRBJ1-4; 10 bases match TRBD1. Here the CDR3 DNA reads TGTGCCAGCAGCACGGGACAGGGGAATGAAAAACTGTTTTTT. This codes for CASSTGQGNEKLFF. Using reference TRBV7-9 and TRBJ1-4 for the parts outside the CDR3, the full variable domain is DTGVSQNPRHKITKRGQNVTFRCDPISEHNRLYWYRQTLGQGPEFLTYFQNEAQLEKSRLLSDRFSAERPKGSFSTLEIQRTEQGDSAMYLCASSTGQGNEKLFFGSGTQLSVL.